One TCR beta chain is described in this entry. Blood got drawn at baseline, again on cycle 4 day 1, and then on cycle 7 day 1. This sample was included in a study of OX40 agonist ivuxolimab in advanced cancers. For the study at large: A mean age of around 63 years, range about 20 to 85, was recorded, and 80% to 90% were male. Partial responses occurred in Three dose-escalation patients, one with hepatocellular carcinoma and two with cutaneous melanoma.

The CDR3 contains 17 residues. Method: immunoSEQ multiplex PCR; TCRdb's copy keeps in-frame clones and lacks some. The sample has over 55,000 clones; more than 75% are singletons. The chain joins TRBV12-1 to TRBJ2-5; the table's D call TRBD1 went unverified against the DNA. TRBV12-1 constitutes a pseudogene. The sequencing here drew on CD4+ or CD8+ T cells sorted from blood, taken in a trial of the OX40 agonist ivuxolimab. The sequence was collected from an adult with an advanced solid tumor such as melanoma, head and neck, liver or kidney cancer. The CDR3 reads CASSFGPLRDRQETQYF. CDR3 bases: TGTGCCAGCAGCTTTGGACCCTTAAGGGACAGACAAGAGACCCAGTACTTC.